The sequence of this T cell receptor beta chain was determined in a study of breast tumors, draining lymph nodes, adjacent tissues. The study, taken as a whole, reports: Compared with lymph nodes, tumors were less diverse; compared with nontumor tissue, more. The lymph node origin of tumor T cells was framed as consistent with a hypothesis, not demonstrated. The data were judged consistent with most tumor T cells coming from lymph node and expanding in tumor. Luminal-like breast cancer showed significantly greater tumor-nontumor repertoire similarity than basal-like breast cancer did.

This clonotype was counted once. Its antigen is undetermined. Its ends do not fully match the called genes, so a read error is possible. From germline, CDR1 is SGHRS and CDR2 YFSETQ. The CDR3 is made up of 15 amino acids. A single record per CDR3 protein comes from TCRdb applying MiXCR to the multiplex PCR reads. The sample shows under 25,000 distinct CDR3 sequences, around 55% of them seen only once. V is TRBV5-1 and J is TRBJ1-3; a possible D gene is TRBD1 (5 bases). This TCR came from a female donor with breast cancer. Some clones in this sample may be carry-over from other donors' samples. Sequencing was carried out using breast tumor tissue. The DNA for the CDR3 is TGTGCCAGCAGCGTTGGGACCTACTCTGGAAACACCATATATTTT. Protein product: CASSVGTYSGNTIYF.